This TCR beta chain came from a study of shared clonotypes between healthy human individuals. The CDR3 has 16 amino acids. Germline CDR1 reads MNHEY; CDR2 reads SMNVEV (reference sequence). J lost 0 bases, V lost 5 bases, and 8 bases had no gene match. Naive CD8 cells, CD45RO-negative and positively selected for CCR7, excluded terminally differentiated effector memory CD45RA+ cells. Measured with immunoSEQ multiplex PCR; TCRdb has only the in-frame clones, and not every one. The table records hundreds of thousands of clones, 90% to 95% of them present only once. The sample was naive CD8+ T cells sorted from blood. This chain connects TRBV27 to TRBJ2-7; 9 bases are a match to TRBD1. This clonotype originated in a woman aged 25 to 39 in good health. The CDR3 DNA reads TGTGCCAGCAGTCTCCAAACAGGGGGCCTCTCCTACGAGCAGTACTTC. Translation: CASSLQTGGLSYEQYF.